A selection of T cell receptor beta chains follows, all from one sample in a study of T cell responses to AZD1222 COVID-19 vaccine. Profiled with immunoSEQ multiplex PCR; TCRdb holds only in-frame clones, not every one. The sample contains around 200,000 clones, more than 75% of which appear only once. This sample comprised peripheral blood, obtained on day 0 of AZD1222 vaccination. The receptors come from an adult in good health. The CDR3 runs from the conserved cysteine through the conserved F or W. D genes are given only for firm matches. Some rows have no size entry. The others give once, few or many, or a class for an expanded clone.

abundance	d_gene	v_gene	j_gene	CDR3nt	CDR3aa
-	TRBD2	TRBV2	TRBJ2-2	TGTGCCAGCAGTGGATGGGGCGGGGGGAACACCGGGGAGCTGTTTTTT	CASSGWGGGNTGELFF
-	-	TRBV9	TRBJ1-6	TGTGCCAGCAGCGTATCCGTGGGAAGGGATTCACCCCTCCACTTT	CASSVSVGRDSPLHF
-	-	TRBV11-2	TRBJ2-2	TGTGCCAGCAGCTTACTAGGGACCGGGGAGCTGTTTTTT	CASSLLGTGELFF
-	-	TRBV4-2	TRBJ1-2	TGTGCCAGCAGCCAAGACATCCCGGAAGACTGGGTAGTGGGGTCTGGCTACACCTTC	CASSQDIPEDWVVGSGYTF
-	TRBD1	TRBV25-1	TRBJ2-7	TGTGCCAGCAGCCCCATCAGGGGGCATTCCTACGAGCAGTACTTC	CASSPIRGHSYEQYF
-	TRBD2	TRBV5-1	TRBJ2-3	TGCGCCAGCAGCTTGTTAACTAGCGGGGGCCCAGATACGCAGTATTTT	CASSLLTSGGPDTQYF
once	TRBD1	TRBV7-9	TRBJ1-2	TGTGCCAGCAGCTTAACAACAGGGGAGCTAATAGGTGGCTACACCTTC	CASSLTTGELIGGYTF
once	TRBD2	TRBV5-1	TRBJ2-3	TGCGCCAGCAGCCCGGAGGCCAGCGGGACGACAGATACGCAGTATTTT	CASSPEASGTTDTQYF
once	TRBD1	TRBV7-6	TRBJ1-1	TGTGCCAGCAGCCCCAGACAGGGAGCGGACACTGAAGCTTTCTTT	CASSPRQGADTEAFF
-	-	TRBV9	TRBJ2-1	TGTGCCAGCAGCAGCCTCGGGGGCGGCTACAATGAGCAGTTCTTC	CASSSLGGGYNEQFF
-	-	TRBV19	TRBJ1-2	TGTGCCAGTTCTGATTGGGGCAGGGAAGCCTATGGCTACACCTTC	CASSDWGREAYGYTF
-	TRBD2	TRBV7-9	TRBJ2-3	TGTGCCAGCAGCCTCCCCTCCGGCGGGGGGGCAGGGGATACGCAGTATTTT	CASSLPSGGGAGDTQYF
-	TRBD2	TRBV5-8	TRBJ2-7	TGTGCCAGCAGCTGGGGGCAGGGACTAGCGGGAGAGGAGCAGTACTTC	CASSWGQGLAGEEQYF
-	TRBD1	TRBV6-5	TRBJ1-5	TGTGCCAGCAAGTCCTTGGGGACAGGGAGTCAGCCCCAGCATTTT	CASKSLGTGSQPQHF
-	-	TRBV12-3/TRBV12-4	TRBJ1-5	TGTGCCAGCAGTTTCCCAGGGGATCAGCCCCAGCATTTT	CASSFPGDQPQHF
once	-	TRBV5-1	TRBJ2-2	TGCGCCAGCACCGATGCCCCGGGAGTAGGCGGGGAGCTGTTTTTT	CASTDAPGVGGELFF
-	TRBD1	TRBV10-1	TRBJ1-1	TGCGCCAGCAGTTGGGACAGGGCCATGAACACTGAAGCTTTCTTT	CASSWDRAMNTEAFF
-	-	TRBV5-1	TRBJ2-5	TGCGCCAGCAGCGTAGGACCCGGCGGGGAGACCCAGTACTTC	CASSVGPGGETQYF
few	-	TRBV3-1/TRBV3-2	TRBJ1-1	TGTGCCAGCAGCCAAGATGTAGCGGGGGGGTACTACACTGAAGCTTTCTTT	CASSQDVAGGYYTEAFF
-	TRBD1	TRBV23-1	TRBJ2-7	TGCGCCAGCAGTCGAGGCCCTTTTCCGGGACAGGGCACGCACGAGCAGTACTTC	CASSRGPFPGQGTHEQYF
-	-	TRBV3-1/TRBV3-2	TRBJ1-2	TGTGCCAGCAGCGGGACCGCCGACTATGGCTACACCTTC	CASSGTADYGYTF
few	-	TRBV7-9	TRBJ1-2	TGTGCCAGCAGCACCGGATATGGCTACACCTTC	CASSTGYGYTF
-	-	TRBV19	TRBJ1-1	TGTGCCAGTAGTATCGGTAGAGGGTGCCACTTT	CASSIGRGCHF
-	TRBD1	TRBV3-1/TRBV3-2	TRBJ1-6	TGTGCCAGCAGCCAAGTACCGGGACAGGGATGGCCACCCCTCCACTTT	CASSQVPGQGWPPLHF
-	TRBD1	TRBV5-6	TRBJ1-5	TGTGCCAGCAGCAGAAACAGGGGGCCAAAGTCCCAGCCCCAGCATTTT	CASSRNRGPKSQPQHF
-	-	TRBV5-4	TRBJ2-7	TGTGCCAGCAGCTTGCCACTGGGTATCGAGCAGTACTTC	CASSLPLGIEQYF
-	TRBD2	TRBV7-2	TRBJ2-3	TGTGCCAGCAGCTTGCGACTCACTAGCGGGGGCGCTAGCACAGATACGCAGTATTTT	CASSLRLTSGGASTDTQYF
-	TRBD2	TRBV27	TRBJ2-1	TGTGCCAGCAGTTCCCAAGGACTAGCGGGAGCGGGTGAGCAGTTCTTC	CASSSQGLAGAGEQFF
-	-	TRBV28	TRBJ1-2	TGTGCCAGCCAAACGGAGGCGATCTATGGCTACACCTTC	CASQTEAIYGYTF
once	-	TRBV19	TRBJ2-3	TGTGCCAGTAGTATACTCCCTCGGGCAAACACAGATACGCAGTATTTT	CASSILPRANTDTQYF
-	TRBD2	TRBV5-3	TRBJ2-5	TGTGCCAGAAGTCCCGGGCGGGAGGCGGGGCCCCAAGAGACCCAGTACTTC	CARSPGREAGPQETQYF
-	-	TRBV18	TRBJ1-5	TGTGCCAGCTCACAGACAGGTGGCAATCAGCCCCAGCATTTT	CASSQTGGNQPQHF
-	-	TRBV7-7	TRBJ2-7	TGTGCTAGCAGCTTAGCCCGGACCTACTCCTACGAGCAGTACTTC	CASSLARTYSYEQYF
-	-	TRBV7-9	TRBJ2-3	TGTGCCAGCAGCTTGGGTCGGGCGGGTAGCACAGATACGCAGTATTTT	CASSLGRAGSTDTQYF
-	-	TRBV5-1	TRBJ2-7	TGCGCCAGCAGCCGGGACGGCCGAGGCTACGAGCAGTACTTC	CASSRDGRGYEQYF
-	TRBD2	TRBV9	TRBJ2-3	TGTGCCAGCAGCGTAGGGCCTAGCGGGGGCCGAGATACGCAGTATTTT	CASSVGPSGGRDTQYF
-	-	TRBV27	TRBJ2-7	TGTGCCAGCAGTTTATCGGGGGGGCCGGCCTACGAGCAGTACTTC	CASSLSGGPAYEQYF
-	-	TRBV27	TRBJ2-7	TGTGCCAGCAGGATAACCCGGGACGGGGTGTACGAGCAGTACTTC	CASRITRDGVYEQYF
-	-	TRBV12-3/TRBV12-4	TRBJ1-2	TGTGCCAGCAGTGTAGACAGAAACTATGGCTACACCTTC	CASSVDRNYGYTF
-	TRBD2	TRBV18	TRBJ2-2	TGTGCCAGCTCACTTCGGCTAGCGGATAACACCGGGGAGCTGTTTTTT	CASSLRLADNTGELFF
-	TRBD1	TRBV4-2	TRBJ1-3	TGTGCCAGCAGCCAAGCGACAGGGGATATCAGGACTGGAAACACCATATATTTT	CASSQATGDIRTGNTIYF
-	-	TRBV7-8	TRBJ2-1	TGTGCCAGCAGCTTAGCCAATGAGCAGTTCTTC	CASSLANEQFF